Sequencing of this T cell receptor (beta chain) was carried out in a study of cytomegalovirus exposure and HLA in healthy donors. It was with 60 Vbeta and 13 Jbeta primers that the PCR ran. Sequencing used immunoSEQ multiplex PCR; TCRdb keeps in-frame clones, though not all of them. Counted here are roughly 100,000 clones, approximately 80% occurring once; the ten biggest clones make up approximately 5%. The donors comprised healthy bone marrow donors. The V gene end was trimmed by 0 bases and the J gene end by 0 bases; junction bases not matched to a gene: 4. CDR1 and CDR2 from the germline V gene are MGHRA and YSYEKL. This CDR3 is built from 16 residues.

This chain joins TRBV4-1 and TRBJ2-7, with 8 bases lining up with TRBD2. The clonotype was recovered from a woman aged 18-29 years in good health and CMV-seropositive. Sequencing input: PBMCs. The CDR3 sequence: CASSQDSTSDSYEQYF. In nucleotides, the CDR3 is TGCGCCAGCAGCCAAGATTCGACTAGCGACTCCTACGAGCAGTACTTC.